This T cell receptor (beta chain) was identified in a study of OX40 agonist ivuxolimab in advanced cancers. Study-wide results and limits: Clonal expansion was seen in CD4+ and CD8+ blood T cells by week 6 at 0.1 to 3.0 mg/kg. Averaging showed that CD8+ T cells had more expanded clones than CD4+ did.

This clone was detected only once. Antigen unknown. This CDR3 has 15 residues. Germline loops: CDR1 SGHNT, CDR2 YYREEE (reference sequence). With 4 bases clipped from V and 2 bases from J, the junction kept 6 bases outside the gene matches. The table came from immunoSEQ multiplex PCR; TCRdb's copy has only in-frame clones and leaves some out. This table holds over 30,000 clones, about 93% found once. The clonotype comes from an adult with an advanced solid tumor such as melanoma, head and neck, liver or kidney cancer. J is TRBJ2-5 and V is TRBV5-4; 9 bases fit TRBD2. Sequencing was performed on CD4+ or CD8+ T cells sorted from blood, taken in a trial of the OX40 agonist ivuxolimab. Here the CDR3 DNA reads TGTGCCAGCAGCAAGACGGCGGGGGGGCAAGAGACCCAGTACTTC. Protein sequence: CASSKTAGGQETQYF.